The clone carrying this T cell receptor (beta chain) was counted many times. Its antigen is not identified. This record comes from a study of cytomegalovirus exposure and HLA in healthy donors. Overall study: A previous analysis identified approximately 110 million unique TCR beta sequences derived from roughly 180 million T cells.

Study observations and caveats: Of the V segments, some could not be distinguished, including TRBV6-2 and TRBV6-3, and were excluded. For cytomegalovirus status, the classifier reportedly gave diagnoses with high specificity and sensitivity.

The PCR had 60 Vbeta and 13 Jbeta primers. Original processing notes: Later analysis identified roughly 82 million unique TCR beta chains, some 10 million shared. The table came from immunoSEQ multiplex PCR; TCRdb's copy has only in-frame clones and leaves some out. V and J calls and clone size come straight from that table; D and trimming were deduced from the DNA. The profile shows 150,000 to 200,000 clones, roughly 85% of them singletons. CDR1 MNHNS and CDR2 SASEGT come from the germline V gene. The V and J ends lost 7 bases and 2 bases respectively, with 14 bases between them. This CDR3 is built from 14 residues.

The sequence was obtained from a man aged 18 to 29 in good health and CMV-seropositive. Sequenced material: PBMCs. This sequence joins TRBV6-1 and TRBJ2-5; unclear D gene. The CDR3 loop is CASIGDTWQETQYF. The CDR3 DNA is TGTGCCAGCATAGGTGACACCTGGCAAGAGACCCAGTACTTC.